This T cell receptor beta chain was recovered during a study of T cells in Graves' hyperthyroidism and ophthalmopathy. Study-wide results and caveats: Stable hyperthyroidism and ophthalmopathy were separated using 13 V-J signatures.

Exclusion followed for patients with uncontrolled infection, other autoimmune disease, pregnancy or lactation. Fresh peripheral blood, approximately 9.7 ml, was the source of the PBMCs. V gave up 5 bases and J gave up 5 bases; unmatched junction bases: 2. Germline V gene data show CDR1 as LGHNT and CDR2 as FRNRAP. CDR3 length equals 15 residues. TCR beta CDR3 regions were amplified from RNA. First-round RT-PCR targeting the TCR CDR3 was performed with the HTBI primer set. TCRdb re-analysed the multiplex PCR reads in MiXCR, keeping a single row per CDR3 protein. Of about 640,000 distinct CDR3 sequences in the sample, around 13% were seen once. Notes on this clonotype: Antigen specificity is unknown.

This clonotype originated in a woman in her fifties or sixties with Graves' ophthalmopathy. V is TRBV12-5 and J is TRBJ2-1, with 14 positions matching TRBD2. Material for sequencing was blood. CDR3 bases: TGTGCTAGTGGTGCGGGACTAGCGGGAGACAATGAGCAGTTCTTC. Residues: CASGAGLAGDNEQFF. Full variable domain (outside the CDR3, taken from reference TRBV12-5 and TRBJ2-1): DARVTQTPRHKVTEMGQEVTMRCQPILGHNTVFWYRQTMMQGLELLAYFRNRAPLDDSGMPKDRFSAEMPDATLATLKIQPSEPRDSAVYFCASGAGLAGDNEQFFGPGTRLTVL.